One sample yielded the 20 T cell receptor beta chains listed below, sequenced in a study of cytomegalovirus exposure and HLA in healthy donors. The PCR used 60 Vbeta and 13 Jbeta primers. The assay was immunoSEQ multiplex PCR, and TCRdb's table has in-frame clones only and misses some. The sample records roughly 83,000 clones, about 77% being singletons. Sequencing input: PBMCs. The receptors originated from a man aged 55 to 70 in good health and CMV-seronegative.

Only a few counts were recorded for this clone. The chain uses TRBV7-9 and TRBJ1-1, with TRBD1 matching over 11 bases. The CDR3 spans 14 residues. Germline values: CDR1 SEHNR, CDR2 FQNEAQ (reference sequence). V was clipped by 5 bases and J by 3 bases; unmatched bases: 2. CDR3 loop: CASSQGQGDTEAFF. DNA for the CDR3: TGTGCCAGCAGCCAGGGACAGGGGGACACTGAAGCTTTCTTT.

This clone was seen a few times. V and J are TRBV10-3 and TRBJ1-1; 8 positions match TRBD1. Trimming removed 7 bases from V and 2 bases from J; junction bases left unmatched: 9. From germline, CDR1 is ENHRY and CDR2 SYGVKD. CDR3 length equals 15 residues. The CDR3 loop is CAINSQGASNTEAFF. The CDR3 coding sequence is TGTGCCATCAATAGCCAGGGGGCGAGTAACACTGAAGCTTTCTTT.

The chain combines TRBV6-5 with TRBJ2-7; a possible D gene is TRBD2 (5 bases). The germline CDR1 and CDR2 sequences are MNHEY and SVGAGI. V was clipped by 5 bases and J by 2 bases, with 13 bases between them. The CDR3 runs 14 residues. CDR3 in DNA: TGTGCCAGCAGTCCAACGGAGAGGGCCTACGAGCAGTACTTC. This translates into CASSPTERAYEQYF.

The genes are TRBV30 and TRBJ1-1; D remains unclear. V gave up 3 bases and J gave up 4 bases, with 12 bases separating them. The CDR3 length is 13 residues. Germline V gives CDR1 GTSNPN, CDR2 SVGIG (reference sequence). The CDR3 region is CAWRARESTEAFF. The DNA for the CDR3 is TGTGCCTGGAGGGCTAGAGAGAGCACTGAAGCTTTCTTT.

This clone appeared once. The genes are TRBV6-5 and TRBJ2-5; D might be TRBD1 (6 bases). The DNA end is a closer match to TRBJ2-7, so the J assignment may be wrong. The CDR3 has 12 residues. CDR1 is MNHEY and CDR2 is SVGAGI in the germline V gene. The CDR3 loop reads CASSFSRGEQYF. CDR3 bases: TGTGCCAGCAGTTTCAGCAGGGGCGAGCAGTACTTC.

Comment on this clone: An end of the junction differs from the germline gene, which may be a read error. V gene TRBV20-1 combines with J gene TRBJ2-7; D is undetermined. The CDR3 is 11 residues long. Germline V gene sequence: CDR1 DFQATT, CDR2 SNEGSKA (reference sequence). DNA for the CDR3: TGCAGTGCTTCCCCCTCCTCCGAGCAGTACTTC. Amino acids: CSASPSSEQYF.

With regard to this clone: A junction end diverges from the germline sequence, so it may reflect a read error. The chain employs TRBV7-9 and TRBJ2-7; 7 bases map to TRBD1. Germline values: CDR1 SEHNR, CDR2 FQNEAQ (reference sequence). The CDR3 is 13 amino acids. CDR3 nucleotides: TGTTCCAGCAGCTGGGACAGCTCCTACGAGCAGTACTTC. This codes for CSSSWDSSYEQYF.

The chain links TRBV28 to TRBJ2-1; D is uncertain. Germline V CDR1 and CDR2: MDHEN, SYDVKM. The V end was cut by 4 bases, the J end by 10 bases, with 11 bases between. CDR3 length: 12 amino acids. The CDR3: CASSSRRQEQFF. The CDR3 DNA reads TGTGCCAGCAGTTCTCGCCGACAAGAGCAGTTCTTC.

The CDR3 region is CASSFLAGGQETQYF. The CDR3 bases are TGTGCCAGCAGTTTTCTAGCGGGGGGGCAGGAGACCCAGTACTTC. The rearrangement joins TRBV27 to TRBJ2-5; TRBD2 aligns across 12 bases. Germline CDR1 MNHEY, CDR2 SMNVEV (reference sequence). The CDR3 contains 15 residues. Losses at the gene ends were 3 bases for V and 5 bases for J; bases not matched to a gene: 4.

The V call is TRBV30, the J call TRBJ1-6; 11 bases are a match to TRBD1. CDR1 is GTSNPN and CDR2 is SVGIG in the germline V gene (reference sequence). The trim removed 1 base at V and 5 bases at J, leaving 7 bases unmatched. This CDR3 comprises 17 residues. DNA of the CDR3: TGTGCCTGGAGTGGCGGATTGGGACAGGGGGATAATTCACCCCTCCACTTT. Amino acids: CAWSGGLGQGDNSPLHF.

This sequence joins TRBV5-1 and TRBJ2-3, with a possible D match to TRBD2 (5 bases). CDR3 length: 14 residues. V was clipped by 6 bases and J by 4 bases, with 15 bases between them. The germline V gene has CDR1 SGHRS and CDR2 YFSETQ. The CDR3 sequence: CASINAPGADTQYF. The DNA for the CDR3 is TGCGCCAGCATAAACGCGCCCGGGGCAGATACGCAGTATTTT.

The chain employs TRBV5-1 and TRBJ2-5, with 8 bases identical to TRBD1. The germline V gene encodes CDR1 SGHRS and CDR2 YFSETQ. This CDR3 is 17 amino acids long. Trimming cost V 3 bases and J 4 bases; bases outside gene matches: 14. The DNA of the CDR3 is TGCGCCAGCAGCTCCCCGGACAGGGATTTCTTTGGAGAGACCCAGTACTTC. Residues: CASSSPDRDFFGETQYF.

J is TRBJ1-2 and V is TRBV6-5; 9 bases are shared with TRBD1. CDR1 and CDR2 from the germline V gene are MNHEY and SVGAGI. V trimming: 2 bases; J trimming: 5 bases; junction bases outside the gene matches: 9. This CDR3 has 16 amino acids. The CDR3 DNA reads TGTGCCAGCAGTTACCGCTCCGGGACAGGGTCATATGGCTACACCTTC. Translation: CASSYRSGTGSYGYTF.

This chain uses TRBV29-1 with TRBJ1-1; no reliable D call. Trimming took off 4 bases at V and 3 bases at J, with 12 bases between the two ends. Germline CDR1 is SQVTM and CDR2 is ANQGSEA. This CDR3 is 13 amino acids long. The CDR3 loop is CSVARGEHTEAFF. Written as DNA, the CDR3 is TGCAGCGTTGCCCGGGGAGAGCACACTGAAGCTTTCTTT.

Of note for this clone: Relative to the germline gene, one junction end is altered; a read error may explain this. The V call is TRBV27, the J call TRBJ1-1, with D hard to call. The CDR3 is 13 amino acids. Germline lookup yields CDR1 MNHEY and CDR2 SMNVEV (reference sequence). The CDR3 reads CASSLYWRTEAFF. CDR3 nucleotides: TGTGCCAGCAGCTTATACTGGAGGACTGAAGCTTTCTTT.

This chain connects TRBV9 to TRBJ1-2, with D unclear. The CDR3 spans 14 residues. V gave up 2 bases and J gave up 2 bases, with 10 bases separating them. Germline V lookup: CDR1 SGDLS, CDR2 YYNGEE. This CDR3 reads CASSVSGRNYGYTF. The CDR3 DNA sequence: TGTGCCAGCAGCGTCTCCGGCAGGAACTATGGCTACACCTTC.

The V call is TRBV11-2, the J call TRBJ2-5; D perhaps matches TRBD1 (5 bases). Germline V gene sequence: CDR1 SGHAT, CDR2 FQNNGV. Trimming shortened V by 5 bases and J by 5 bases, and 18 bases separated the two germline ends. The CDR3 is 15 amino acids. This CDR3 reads CASSLSRQGLETQYF. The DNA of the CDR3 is TGTGCCAGCAGCCTATCCCGCCAGGGATTGGAGACCCAGTACTTC.

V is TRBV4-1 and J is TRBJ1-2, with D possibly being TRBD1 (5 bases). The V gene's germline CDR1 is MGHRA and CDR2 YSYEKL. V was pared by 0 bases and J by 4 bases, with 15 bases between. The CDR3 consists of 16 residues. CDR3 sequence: CASSQDPTDLLYGYTF. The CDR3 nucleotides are TGCGCCAGCAGCCAAGATCCGACAGATCTTCTCTATGGCTACACCTTC.

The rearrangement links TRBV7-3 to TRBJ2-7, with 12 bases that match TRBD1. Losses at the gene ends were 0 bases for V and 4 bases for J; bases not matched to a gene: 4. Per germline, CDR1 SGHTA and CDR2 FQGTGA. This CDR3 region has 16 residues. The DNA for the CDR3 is TGTGCCAGCAGCTTAACGGGGGACAGGGGGCGATACGAGCAGTACTTC. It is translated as CASSLTGDRGRYEQYF.

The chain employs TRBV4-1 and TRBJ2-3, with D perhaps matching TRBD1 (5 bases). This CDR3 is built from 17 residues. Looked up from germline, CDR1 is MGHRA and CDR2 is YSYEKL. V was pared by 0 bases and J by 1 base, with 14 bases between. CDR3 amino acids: CASSQDATVVGTDTQYF. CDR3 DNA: TGCGCCAGCAGCCAAGACGCGACAGTTGTAGGCACAGATACGCAGTATTTT.